The 30 T cell receptor beta chains given below trace back to one sample, sequenced in a study of blood T cell repertoires in COVID-19. The table came from immunoSEQ multiplex PCR; TCRdb's copy has only in-frame clones and leaves some out. The sample includes about 140,000 clones, about 83% seen only once; the top ten take roughly 3.4%. The source material was PBMCs or T cells enriched from blood (not recorded which). These receptors were collected from a woman between 50 and 59 years old with acute COVID-19.

The chain has TRBV18 and TRBJ1-2, with D possibly being TRBD1 (6 bases). Germline lookup yields CDR1 KGHSH and CDR2 LQKENI. The CDR3 totals 14 residues. Trimming removed 3 bases from V and 4 bases from J, with 12 bases in between. The CDR3 spells CASSPGAFGYGYTF. The CDR3 bases are TGTGCCAGCTCACCGGGGGCGTTCGGCTATGGCTACACCTTC.

A remark on this clone: Other DNA sequences in the sample encode the same CDR3. J is TRBJ1-6 and V is TRBV30; D call uncertain. Looked up from germline, CDR1 is GTSNPN and CDR2 is SVGIG (reference sequence). The CDR3 loop spans 13 amino acids. V was shortened by 0 bases and J by 8 bases, with 8 bases between the two germline ends. The CDR3 DNA follows: TGTGCCTGGAGTGTTCTGAGGGATTCACCCCTCCACTTT. Translated, it gives CAWSVLRDSPLHF. The whole variable domain, filled in from reference TRBV30 and TRBJ1-6, reads SQTIHQWPATLVQPVGSPLSLECTVEGTSNPNLYWYRQAAGRGLQLLFYSVGIGQISSEVPQNLSASRPQDRQFILSSKKLLLSDSGFYLCAWSVLRDSPLHFGNGTRLTVT.

V and J are TRBV6-4 and TRBJ2-1; 12 bases are shared with TRBD2. Unmatched junction bases numbered 12, after V lost 4 bases and J lost 2 bases. Germline V gene sequence: CDR1 MRHNA, CDR2 SNTAGT. The CDR3 contains 19 residues. CDR3 region: CASSVPTSGRLGTYNEQFF. The CDR3 region has the DNA TGTGCCAGCAGTGTCCCTACTAGCGGGAGGCTGGGCACCTACAATGAGCAGTTCTTC.

V and J are TRBV7-9 and TRBJ1-2, with 7 bases lining up with TRBD1. The V segment lost 5 bases and the J segment 8 bases; nucleotides outside the gene matches: 5. In germline, CDR1 is SEHNR, CDR2 FQNEAQ (reference sequence). CDR3 length equals 12 residues. In nucleotides, the CDR3 is TGTGCCAGCAGCCACACAGGGGAGGGCTACACCTTC. Amino acids: CASSHTGEGYTF.

The chain joins TRBV5-6 to TRBJ2-5, with 8 bases lining up with TRBD1. Germline-derived CDR1 and CDR2 are SGHDT and YYEEEE. This CDR3 spans 15 amino acids. J lost 5 bases, V lost 3 bases, and 9 bases had no gene match. The CDR3 DNA sequence: TGTGCCAGCAGCTACAGGGGGTCGGGGAGGGAGACCCAGTACTTC. This translates into CASSYRGSGRETQYF. Full variable domain (missing parts from reference TRBV5-6 and TRBJ2-5): DAGVTQSPTHLIKTRGQQVTLRCSPKSGHDTVSWYQQALGQGPQFIFQYYEEEERQRGNFPDRFSGHQFPNYSSELNVNALLLGDSALYLCASSYRGSGRETQYFGPGTRLLVL.

The chain combines TRBV7-2 with TRBJ2-6, with D perhaps matching TRBD2 (5 bases). The germline V gene has CDR1 SGHTA and CDR2 FQGNSA. V gave up 1 base and J gave up 2 bases, with 6 bases separating them. This CDR3 has 15 residues. The DNA for the CDR3 is TGTGCCAGCAGCTTAGACGGGACTGGGGCCAACGTCCTGACTTTC. Translating gives CASSLDGTGANVLTF.

This clone was detected once. The chain combines TRBV7-2 with TRBJ2-7, with 7 bases aligning to TRBD2. The CDR3 sequence is 16 residues long. The germline gives CDR1 SGHTA, CDR2 FQGNSA. J lost 3 bases, V lost 2 bases, and 10 bases had no gene match. The CDR3 sequence: CASSLMWGGPLYEQYF. DNA for the CDR3: TGTGCCAGCAGCTTAATGTGGGGGGGTCCACTCTACGAGCAGTACTTC.

The V call is TRBV18, the J call TRBJ1-2; no firm D call. Germline V lookup: CDR1 KGHSH, CDR2 LQKENI. Trimming cost V 6 bases and J 6 bases, with 14 bases left between them. The CDR3 sequence is 13 residues long. The CDR3 loop reads CASSSRGDDGYTF. In DNA, the CDR3 is TGTGCCAGCTCGAGCCGGGGAGACGATGGCTACACCTTC.

The J gene is TRBJ1-2, the V gene TRBV11-2; D unresolved. This CDR3 spans 14 amino acids. Per the germline V gene, CDR1 is SGHAT and CDR2 is FQNNGV. The V and J ends lost 2 bases and 8 bases respectively, with 15 bases between them. In nucleotides, the CDR3 is TGTGCCAGCAGCTTAAGTATAGGGAGTAACGGCTACACCTTC. Translation gives CASSLSIGSNGYTF.

The chain combines TRBV10-2 with TRBJ2-7; 7 bases match TRBD1. V lost 7 bases, J lost 3 bases, and 9 bases stayed unmatched. The CDR3 has 14 residues. In germline, CDR1 is WSHSY, CDR2 SAAADI. Here the CDR3 reads CASMTDRVFYEQYF. CDR3 in DNA: TGCGCCAGCATGACAGACAGGGTTTTCTACGAGCAGTACTTC.

The chain couples TRBV19 to TRBJ1-1, with D tentatively TRBD1 (6 bases). The CDR3 has 15 amino acids. CDR1 and CDR2 from the germline V gene are LNHDA and SQIVND (reference sequence). V lost 9 bases to trimming and J lost 0 bases, with 17 bases between them. CDR3 amino acids: CASTAKRTVNTEAFF. The CDR3 bases are TGTGCCAGCACAGCAAAAAGGACAGTGAACACTGAAGCTTTCTTT. The entire variable domain, with the rest obtained from reference TRBV19 and TRBJ1-1, is as follows: DGGITQSPKYLFRKEGQNVTLSCEQNLNHDAMYWYRQDPGQGLRLIYYSQIVNDFQKGDIAEGYSVSREKKESFPLTVTSAQKNPTAFYLCASTAKRTVNTEAFFGQGTRLTVV.

The CDR3 loop is CASSQEGGVRDRSTDTQYF. Written as DNA, the CDR3 is TGCGCCAGCAGCCAAGAGGGGGGCGTCCGGGACAGGAGCACAGATACGCAGTATTTT. The V call is TRBV4-3, the J call TRBJ2-3; 8 bases line up with TRBD1. The CDR3 spans 19 residues. Per the germline V gene, CDR1 is LGHNA and CDR2 is YSLEER. The junction had 11 bases not matched to a gene; V was cut back by 0 bases and J by 0 bases.

The chain employs TRBV29-1 and TRBJ2-1, with 11 bases fitting TRBD2. Germline-derived CDR1 and CDR2 are SQVTM and ANQGSEA. V lost 2 bases, J lost 6 bases, and 0 bases stayed unmatched. The CDR3 loop spans 13 amino acids. Written as DNA, the CDR3 is TGCAGCGTTGAAACTAGCGGGAGCAATGAGCAGTTCTTC. As protein: CSVETSGSNEQFF.

The rearrangement joins TRBV19 to TRBJ2-4; 7 bases are a match to TRBD2. The length of the CDR3 is 15 residues. Trimming at V came to 7 bases and at J to 0 bases, leaving 6 bases not matched to a gene. CDR1 is LNHDA, CDR2 SQIVND, per germline (reference sequence). The CDR3 loop is CASTGGSVAKNIQYF. CDR3 coding DNA: TGTGCCAGTACGGGCGGGAGTGTAGCCAAAAACATTCAGTACTTC.

This clone was seen more than once but under ten times. The chain employs TRBV2 and TRBJ1-5; no clear D gene. The V and J ends lost 1 base and 0 bases respectively, with 13 bases between them. The V gene's germline CDR1 is SNHLY and CDR2 FYNNEI. The CDR3 sequence is 17 residues long. In DNA, the CDR3 is TGTGCCAGCAGTGAAGGTGGAGGGAGTGATAGCAATCAGCCCCAGCATTTT. Protein product: CASSEGGGSDSNQPQHF.

V gene TRBV5-1 combines with J gene TRBJ2-3, with 12 bases aligning to TRBD2. CDR3 length: 15 amino acids. V trimming: 4 bases; J trimming: 4 bases; junction bases outside the gene matches: 4. Germline CDR1 and CDR2: SGHRS and YFSETQ. CDR3 nucleotide sequence: TGCGCCAGCAGCCTAGCGGGAGGGCCTTCAGATACGCAGTATTTT. Translated: CASSLAGGPSDTQYF.

The chain employs TRBV5-4 and TRBJ1-2, with D possibly being TRBD1 (6 bases). Trimming cost V 5 bases and J 4 bases, with 12 bases left between them. The CDR3 consists of 13 residues. The germline V gene has CDR1 SGHNT and CDR2 YYREEE (reference sequence). As DNA, the CDR3 is TGTGCCAGCAGACTGGGGGGGGCCTATGGCTACACCTTC. Protein: CASRLGGAYGYTF.

The rearrangement joins TRBV27 to TRBJ1-6; 9 bases map to TRBD1. The CDR3 length is 13 residues. With 5 bases clipped from V and 10 bases from J, the junction kept 3 bases outside the gene matches. The V gene's germline CDR1 is MNHEY and CDR2 SMNVEV (reference sequence). The CDR3 protein is CASSGDRVSPLHF. CDR3 DNA: TGTGCCAGCAGTGGGGACAGGGTCTCACCCCTCCACTTT.

This clone was recorded only once. CDR3 sequence (DNA): TGTGCCAGCAGCCAAGGCCCAGGGGGCAATGAGCAGTTCTTC. Protein sequence: CASSQGPGGNEQFF. The J gene is TRBJ2-1, the V gene TRBV3-1 (or the pseudogene TRBV3-2); 7 bases are a match to TRBD1. Trimming removed 1 base from V and 6 bases from J; junction bases left unmatched: 3. Germline CDR1 is LGHDT and CDR2 is YNNKEL (reference sequence). The length of the CDR3 is 14 residues.

This clone was seen many times. This rearrangement joins TRBV4-1 to TRBJ2-6, with D unresolved. With 5 bases removed from V and 0 bases from J, the gap between germline ends came to 14 bases. This CDR3 is 17 amino acids long. Germline values: CDR1 MGHRA, CDR2 YSYEKL. CDR3 amino acids: CASSGIPGISGANVLTF. The CDR3 nucleotides are TGCGCCAGCAGCGGAATCCCAGGCATCTCTGGGGCCAACGTCCTGACTTTC.

The rearrangement links TRBV11-3 to TRBJ2-3, with TRBD2 matching over 13 bases. V lost 5 bases, J lost 0 bases, and 5 bases stayed unmatched. Germline V lookup: CDR1 SGHNT, CDR2 YENEEA. This CDR3 is 17 amino acids long. The CDR3: CASSPRTSGGSTDTQYF. The CDR3 DNA sequence: TGTGCCAGCAGCCCGCGGACTAGCGGGGGTAGCACAGATACGCAGTATTTT. The variable domain in full, with the rest retrieved from reference TRBV11-3 and TRBJ2-3, is EAGVVQSPRYKIIEKKQPVAFWCNPISGHNTLYWYLQNLGQGPELLIRYENEEAVDDSQLPKDRFSAERLKGVDSTLKIQPAELGDSAVYLCASSPRTSGGSTDTQYFGPGTRLTVL.

The gene calls are TRBV19 and TRBJ1-2, with 12 bases fitting TRBD1. CDR1 LNHDA and CDR2 SQIVND come from the germline V gene (reference sequence). The CDR3 covers 15 residues. The V segment lost 7 bases and the J segment 6 bases; nucleotides outside the gene matches: 9. The CDR3 DNA follows: TGTGCCAGTATTGACCCGGGACAGGGGGCCGATGGCTACACCTTC. It is translated as CASIDPGQGADGYTF.

The chain uses TRBV5-8 and TRBJ2-1; D may be TRBD2 (6 bases). The V gene's germline CDR1 is SGHTS and CDR2 YDEGEE. The CDR3 spans 15 residues. V was clipped by 4 bases and J by 5 bases, with 16 bases between them. In nucleotides, the CDR3 is TGTGCCAGCAGCCTACAGGAGCTAGCGAACAATGAGCAGTTCTTC. Translating gives CASSLQELANNEQFF.

The rearrangement joins TRBV5-1 to TRBJ1-2; TRBD1 might be the D (6 bases). The V end lost 4 bases, the J end lost 2 bases, and 15 bases lay between the germline ends. Germline CDR1 is SGHRS and CDR2 is YFSETQ. This CDR3 has 15 amino acids. CDR3 amino acids: CASSPGGGPNYGYTF. The CDR3 DNA follows: TGCGCCAGCAGCCCTGGGGGGGGCCCGAACTATGGCTACACCTTC.

The genes are TRBV11-2 and TRBJ1-3; D not certain. From germline, CDR1 is SGHAT and CDR2 FQNNGV. CDR3 size: 17 residues. Trimming shortened V by 0 bases and J by 0 bases, and 12 bases separated the two germline ends. CDR3 sequence (DNA): TGTGCCAGCAGCTTAGAAGCGCGGGCGTTCTCTGGAAACACCATATATTTT. Its protein is CASSLEARAFSGNTIYF.

This chain joins TRBV7-8 and TRBJ1-5; TRBD1 agrees at 9 bases. The V segment lost 5 bases and the J segment 7 bases; nucleotides outside the gene matches: 9. CDR1 SGHVS and CDR2 FQNEAQ come from the germline V gene. This CDR3 contains 15 residues. CDR3 nucleotide sequence: TGTGCCAGCAGCCCCGGGACAGGGAACGGACAGCCCCAGCATTTT. Translation: CASSPGTGNGQPQHF.

This chain uses TRBV19 with TRBJ2-3; tentatively, D is TRBD2 (5 bases). The CDR3 contains 15 residues. Between the trimmed V and J ends, which lost 5 bases and 4 bases, there was a span of 16 bases. Germline V CDR1 and CDR2: LNHDA, SQIVND (reference sequence). The CDR3 coding sequence is TGTGCCAGTAGTCACGGGATTAGCCCCTCAGATACGCAGTATTTT. It is translated as CASSHGISPSDTQYF.

The chain links TRBV12-3 or TRBV12-4 to TRBJ1-2; D is possibly TRBD1 (5 bases). The length of the CDR3 is 13 residues. The germline V and J ends were trimmed by 3 bases and 6 bases, with 11 bases remaining between them. In DNA form, the CDR3 reads TGTGCCAGCAGTTTTCGGCAGGGCCATGGCTACACCTTC. It yields the protein CASSFRQGHGYTF.

The chain couples TRBV7-2 to TRBJ2-7; 9 bases are shared with TRBD2. CDR3 length: 15 amino acids. The trim removed 4 bases at V and 2 bases at J, leaving 6 bases unmatched. Germline CDR1 reads SGHTA; CDR2 reads FQGNSA. The CDR3 bases are TGTGCCAGCAGCTCACTAGCGGGCTCTACCTACGAGCAGTACTTC. Its translation is CASSSLAGSTYEQYF.

Written as DNA, the CDR3 is TGTGCCAGCAGCTTAGGACTACGGACCTACGAGCAGTACTTC. As protein: CASSLGLRTYEQYF. This chain connects TRBV7-2 to TRBJ2-7; tentative D call: TRBD2 (5 bases). The CDR3 has 14 residues. Germline V lookup: CDR1 SGHTA, CDR2 FQGNSA. V was pared by 1 base and J by 2 bases, with 9 bases between. The full variable domain, completed using reference TRBV7-2 and TRBJ2-7, is GAGVSQSPSNKVTEKGKDVELRCDPISGHTALYWYRQSLGQGLEFLIYFQGNSAPDKSGLPSDRFSAERTGGSVSTLTIQRTQQEDSAVYLCASSLGLRTYEQYFGPGTRLTVT.